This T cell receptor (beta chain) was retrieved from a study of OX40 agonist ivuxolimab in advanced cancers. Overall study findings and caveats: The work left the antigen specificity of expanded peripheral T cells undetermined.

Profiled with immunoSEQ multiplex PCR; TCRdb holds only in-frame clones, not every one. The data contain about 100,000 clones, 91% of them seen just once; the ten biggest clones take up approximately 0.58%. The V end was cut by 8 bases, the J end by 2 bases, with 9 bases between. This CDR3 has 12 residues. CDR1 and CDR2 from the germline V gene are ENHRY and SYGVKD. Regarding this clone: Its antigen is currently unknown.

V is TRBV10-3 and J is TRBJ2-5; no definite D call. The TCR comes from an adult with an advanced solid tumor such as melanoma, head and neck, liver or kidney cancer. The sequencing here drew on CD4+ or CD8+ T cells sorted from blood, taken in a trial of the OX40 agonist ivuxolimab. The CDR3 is CAISATQETQYF. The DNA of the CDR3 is TGTGCCATCTCGGCTACTCAAGAGACCCAGTACTTC.